This passage covers 32 T cell receptor beta chains from one sample sequenced in a study of cytomegalovirus exposure and HLA in healthy donors. Primers included in the PCR were 60 Vbeta and 13 Jbeta primers. Using immunoSEQ multiplex PCR, the repertoire was profiled, and TCRdb retains in-frame clones only, with some absent. The profile covers over 150,000 clones, with approximately 80% appearing a single time and roughly 9% taken by the ten largest. Sequenced material: PBMCs. These TCRs come from a young man in good health and CMV-seropositive.

This chain connects TRBV5-6 to TRBJ1-1, with D hard to call. The CDR3 spans 15 residues. V was pared by 3 bases and J by 3 bases, with 15 bases between. Germline CDR1 and CDR2: SGHDT and YYEEEE. The CDR3 DNA follows: TGTGCCAGCAGCTCTCGGAGTGAACGGGACACTGAAGCTTTCTTT. Translation gives CASSSRSERDTEAFF.

The chain couples TRBV27 to TRBJ1-5; a possible D gene is TRBD1 (5 bases). Trimming shortened V by 1 base and J by 3 bases, and 13 bases separated the two germline ends. CDR3 length: 16 residues. Germline CDR1 and CDR2: MNHEY and SMNVEV (reference sequence). The CDR3 nucleotides read TGTGCCAGCAGTTTATTCGGGGGGGTTGTCAATCAGCCCCAGCATTTT. It yields the protein CASSLFGGVVNQPQHF.

The rearrangement uses TRBV4-2 and TRBJ1-5; 7 nucleotides agree with TRBD1. V shed 1 base and J 4 bases; nucleotides not matched to a gene: 7. Germline lookup yields CDR1 LGHNA and CDR2 YNFKEQ. CDR3 length: 16 amino acids. The CDR3 DNA reads as TGTGCCAGCAGCCAAGGACAGGGCGGGTCAAATCAGCCCCAGCATTTT. As protein: CASSQGQGGSNQPQHF.

This chain links TRBV7-9 with TRBJ2-5; possible D gene TRBD2, 5 bases. This CDR3 is 11 amino acids long. Germline V CDR1 and CDR2: SEHNR, FQNEAQ (reference sequence). Deletions cut 5 bases from V and 5 bases from J, with 6 bases between. This chain's CDR3 is CASSPSETQYF. The CDR3, as DNA: TGTGCCAGCAGCCCTAGCGAGACCCAGTACTTC.

The chain recombines TRBV5-4 with TRBJ2-7; the D gene is possibly TRBD1 (5 bases). Germline-derived CDR1 and CDR2 are SGHNT and YYREEE (reference sequence). Trimming took 1 base from V and 5 from J, leaving 10 bases between them. The CDR3 has 13 amino acids. In DNA form, the CDR3 reads TGTGCCAGCAGCTTGTTGACGACAGACGAGCAGTACTTC. Translating gives CASSLLTTDEQYF.

This sequence joins TRBV7-2 and TRBJ1-5; weak D call: TRBD1 (6 bases). Germline CDR1 is SGHTA and CDR2 is FQGNSA. V dropped 5 bases and J dropped 6 bases, with 8 bases sitting between them. The CDR3 sequence is 12 residues long. The CDR3 is CASSPGVQPQHF. CDR3 sequence (DNA): TGTGCCAGCAGCCCAGGGGTTCAGCCCCAGCATTTT.

J is TRBJ2-1 and V is TRBV9; a possible D gene is TRBD2 (6 bases). Germline CDR1 and CDR2: SGDLS and YYNGEE. The V end was cut by 2 bases, the J end by 0 bases, with 12 bases between. The length of the CDR3 is 16 residues. This chain's CDR3 is CASSVSGESSYNEQFF. The DNA of the CDR3 is TGTGCCAGCAGCGTTAGCGGAGAGAGCTCCTACAATGAGCAGTTCTTC. Full variable domain (missing parts from reference TRBV9 and TRBJ2-1): DSGVTQTPKHLITATGQRVTLRCSPRSGDLSVYWYQQSLDQGLQFLIQYYNGEERAKGNILERFSAQQFPDLHSELNLSSLELGDSALYFCASSVSGESSYNEQFFGPGTRLTVL.

The chain couples TRBV21-1 to TRBJ2-3; the DNA was not used to check the table's D call, TRBD2. TRBV21-1 is a pseudogene segment. The CDR3 is 16 residues long. The CDR3 nucleotides are TGTGCCAGCAGCGGATTTAGCGGGGGGGCGAAAGATACGCAGTATTTT. This encodes CASSGFSGGAKDTQYF.

This chain uses TRBV7-9 with TRBJ2-1, with D tentatively TRBD2 (6 bases). From germline, CDR1 is SEHNR and CDR2 FQNEAQ (reference sequence). The CDR3 runs 14 residues. V was clipped by 5 bases and J by 4 bases, with 12 bases between them. The chain's CDR3 is CASSRRGGYNEQFF. The CDR3 DNA reads as TGTGCCAGCAGCAGGCGGGGAGGATACAATGAGCAGTTCTTC.

The gene calls are TRBV7-6 and TRBJ2-7; TRBD2 agrees at 14 bases. Germline lookup yields CDR1 SGHVS and CDR2 FNYEAQ. The V segment lost 5 bases and the J segment 6 bases; nucleotides outside the gene matches: 12. There are 17 residues in the CDR3. The CDR3 region is CASSPGTSGSLLGEQYF. CDR3 DNA: TGTGCCAGCAGCCCGGGGACTAGCGGGAGCCTCTTGGGCGAGCAGTACTTC.

This chain joins TRBV6-5 and TRBJ1-5; unclear D gene. Trimming took 3 bases from V and 4 from J, leaving 7 bases between them. Germline values: CDR1 MNHEY, CDR2 SVGAGI. The CDR3 contains 13 residues. The CDR3 sequence: CASSYVPNQPQHF. The CDR3 nucleotides read TGTGCCAGCAGTTATGTCCCAAATCAGCCCCAGCATTTT.

To note about this clone: Distinct nucleotide sequences in the sample also encode this CDR3. This chain links TRBV7-2 with TRBJ2-7; 10 nucleotides line up with TRBD1. J lost 0 bases, V lost 6 bases, and 2 bases had no gene match. The germline gives CDR1 SGHTA, CDR2 FQGNSA. This CDR3 spans 14 amino acids. CDR3 sequence (DNA): TGTGCCAGCAGTTGGGACAGGGGCTCCTACGAGCAGTACTTC. Amino acid sequence: CASSWDRGSYEQYF.

This sequence joins TRBV13 and TRBJ1-4, with D uncertain. V lost 5 bases and J lost 4, with 17 bases in between. The CDR3 covers 16 residues. Germline V gene data show CDR1 as PRHDT and CDR2 as FYEKMQ (reference sequence). CDR3 residues: CASSGGTGGDNEKLFF. Here the CDR3 DNA reads TGTGCCAGCAGCGGAGGCACCGGCGGAGATAATGAAAAACTGTTTTTT.

This rearrangement joins TRBV11-2 to TRBJ2-1, with a tentative D call TRBD2 (5 bases). V shed 4 bases and J shed 10 bases, with 17 bases lying between them. The CDR3 runs to 14 residues. Per germline, CDR1 SGHAT and CDR2 FQNNGV. CDR3 bases: TGTGCCAGCAGCTCACTCACGAGGGTTGACGAGCAGTTCTTC. Translated: CASSSLTRVDEQFF.

The chain couples TRBV6-6 to TRBJ2-5; TRBD2 aligns across 9 bases. The CDR3 is 16 amino acids. V lost 8 bases to trimming and J lost 2 bases; unmatched junction nucleotides: 12. Germline loops: CDR1 MNHNY, CDR2 SVGAGI (reference sequence). CDR3 in amino acids: CASFFSGGPLQETQYF. Written as DNA, the CDR3 is TGTGCCAGCTTTTTTAGCGGGGGACCCCTACAAGAGACCCAGTACTTC.

This chain joins TRBV10-3 and TRBJ1-2; 8 bases map to TRBD1. This CDR3 comprises 12 residues. From germline, CDR1 is ENHRY and CDR2 SYGVKD. V was clipped by 8 bases and J by 4 bases; unmatched bases: 3. CDR3 bases: TGTGCCATCGGACAGGGCGGCTATGGCTACACCTTC. Its protein is CAIGQGGYGYTF.

The chain links TRBV7-9 to TRBJ1-5; 9 nucleotides line up with TRBD1. Trimming removed 5 bases from V and 3 bases from J; junction bases left unmatched: 5. Germline loops: CDR1 SEHNR, CDR2 FQNEAQ (reference sequence). The length of the CDR3 is 15 residues. CDR3 region: CASSAGTGTNQPQHF. The CDR3 coding sequence is TGTGCCAGCAGCGCAGGGACAGGGACCAATCAGCCCCAGCATTTT.

The chain employs TRBV28 and TRBJ2-1, with 7 bases lining up with TRBD2. CDR1 is MDHEN, CDR2 SYDVKM, per germline. With 7 bases clipped from V and 4 bases from J, the junction kept 10 bases outside the gene matches. The length of the CDR3 is 15 residues. The CDR3 coding sequence is TGTGCCAGCAACGTGGGAGGGGCGGGTTACAATGAGCAGTTCTTC. Protein: CASNVGGAGYNEQFF.

This clone has just a few counts. The rearrangement uses TRBV5-1 and TRBJ2-1; no clear D gene. CDR1 is SGHRS and CDR2 is YFSETQ in the germline V gene. The V gene lost 7 bases and the J gene lost 7 bases, with 9 bases spanning the gap. This CDR3 spans 11 amino acids. The CDR3 sequence is CASLWRNEQFF. CDR3 sequence (DNA): TGCGCCAGCCTTTGGCGGAATGAGCAGTTCTTC. Full variable domain (remainder filled in from reference TRBV5-1 and TRBJ2-1): KAGVTQTPRYLIKTRGQQVTLSCSPISGHRSVSWYQQTPGQGLQFLFEYFSETQRNKGNFPGRFSGRQFSNSRSEMNVSTLELGDSALYLCASLWRNEQFFGPGTRLTVL.

The chain combines TRBV19 with TRBJ2-1; 12 positions match TRBD2. With V trimmed by 3 bases and J by 4 bases, 1 base remained unmatched. Germline V gene lookup returns CDR1 LNHDA and CDR2 SQIVND (reference sequence). The CDR3 extends over 15 amino acids. The CDR3 here is CASSIGLAGYNEQFF. CDR3 DNA: TGTGCCAGTAGTATTGGACTAGCGGGATACAATGAGCAGTTCTTC.

This sequence joins TRBV2 and TRBJ1-3; 7 nucleotides line up with TRBD1. The V gene's germline CDR1 is SNHLY and CDR2 FYNNEI. This CDR3 spans 15 amino acids. Trimming removed 5 bases from V and 0 bases from J; junction bases left unmatched: 4. In DNA form, the CDR3 reads TGTGCCAGCAGTCCGGGACAGCGCTCTGGAAACACCATATATTTT. Translation gives CASSPGQRSGNTIYF.

This clone has a single count. This sequence joins TRBV6-5 and TRBJ1-4; no firm D call. The V gene's germline CDR1 is MNHEY and CDR2 SVGAGI. The CDR3 totals 14 residues. Trimming took off 5 bases at V and 7 bases at J, with 14 bases between the two ends. CDR3 nucleotides: TGTGCCAGCAGTCCCGGGGTGGCAGTTGAAAAACTGTTTTTT. Translating gives CASSPGVAVEKLFF.

The chain is built from TRBV19 and TRBJ1-5, with D possibly TRBD1 on 5 matching bases. Per the germline V gene, CDR1 is LNHDA and CDR2 is SQIVND (reference sequence). The ends were cut back, 2 bases at V and 1 base at J, with 12 bases in the middle. The CDR3 has 16 residues. In nucleotides, the CDR3 is TGTGCCAGTAGTATACATAGGGGTATCAGCAATCAGCCCCAGCATTTT. Its translation is CASSIHRGISNQPQHF. Full variable domain (rest looked up from reference TRBV19 and TRBJ1-5): DGGITQSPKYLFRKEGQNVTLSCEQNLNHDAMYWYRQDPGQGLRLIYYSQIVNDFQKGDIAEGYSVSREKKESFPLTVTSAQKNPTAFYLCASSIHRGISNQPQHFGDGTRLSIL.

CDR3 in DNA: TGTGCCAGCAGTCCACAACAGGGTAGATCTGGAAACACCATATATTTT. Amino acid sequence: CASSPQQGRSGNTIYF. The V call is TRBV27, the J call TRBJ1-3, with D perhaps matching TRBD1 (6 bases). From germline, CDR1 is MNHEY and CDR2 SMNVEV (reference sequence). The V gene lost 5 bases and the J gene lost 1 base, with 15 bases spanning the gap. This CDR3 contains 16 residues.

This clone was recorded a few times. The chain has TRBV5-1 and TRBJ1-5, with D unresolved. The V and J ends lost 0 bases and 7 bases respectively, with 11 bases between them. Germline V gene data show CDR1 as SGHRS and CDR2 as YFSETQ. The length of the CDR3 is 14 residues. The CDR3: CASSLGGKGQPQHF. The CDR3, as DNA: TGCGCCAGCAGCTTGGGAGGGAAAGGACAGCCCCAGCATTTT.

The chain carries TRBV6-6 and TRBJ1-1; 10 nucleotides align to TRBD1. V was pared by 6 bases and J by 4 bases, with 5 bases of the junction left unmatched. The CDR3 contains 14 residues. Germline loops: CDR1 MNHNY, CDR2 SVGAGI (reference sequence). The CDR3 DNA is TGTGCCAGCAGCCAAGACAGGGGGCGCACTGAAGCTTTCTTT. The encoded protein is CASSQDRGRTEAFF.

The chain joins TRBV7-9 to TRBJ2-2; D is ambiguous. Germline lookup yields CDR1 SEHNR and CDR2 FQNEAQ (reference sequence). V was shortened by 0 bases and J by 9 bases, with 8 bases between the two germline ends. The CDR3 is 13 amino acids. CDR3 amino acids: CASSLADKRELFF. In nucleotides, the CDR3 is TGTGCCAGCAGCTTAGCTGATAAGCGGGAGCTGTTTTTT.

This chain connects TRBV18 to TRBJ1-1; TRBD1 matches 7 bases. This CDR3 region has 14 residues. The V segment lost 0 bases and the J segment 4 bases; nucleotides outside the gene matches: 2. CDR1 and CDR2 from the germline V gene are KGHSH and LQKENI. The CDR3 is CASSPPNRGTEAFF. DNA of the CDR3: TGTGCCAGCTCACCACCGAACAGGGGCACTGAAGCTTTCTTT.

The genes are TRBV15 and TRBJ2-7; D is perhaps TRBD2 (5 bases). Germline CDR1 reads LNHNV; CDR2 reads YYDKDF (reference sequence). The V and J ends lost 8 bases and 4 bases respectively, with 9 bases between them. This CDR3 region has 11 residues. CDR3 in amino acids: CATRRGYEQYF. CDR3 DNA sequence: TGTGCCACCCGACGGGGTTACGAGCAGTACTTC.

A few counts support this clone. The chain employs TRBV11-2 and TRBJ2-5; 7 positions match TRBD2. V shed 1 base, J shed 5 bases, and the junction held 7 bases outside the gene matches. Germline CDR1 SGHAT, CDR2 FQNNGV. This CDR3 contains 15 residues. The CDR3 loop reads CASSLGAAGKETQYF. The CDR3 DNA follows: TGTGCCAGCAGCTTAGGGGCAGCGGGAAAGGAGACCCAGTACTTC.

V is TRBV10-3 and J is TRBJ2-1; 15 bases are a match to TRBD2. Germline assignment: CDR1 ENHRY and CDR2 SYGVKD. The CDR3 sequence is 14 residues long. The V and J ends lost 7 bases and 8 bases, in that order; junction bases with no gene match: 3. DNA for the CDR3: TGTGCCATCAATGGACTAGCGGGGGGGGATGAGCAGTTCTTC. It codes for CAINGLAGGDEQFF.

The chain recombines TRBV4-1 with TRBJ1-3; D is unclear. Germline assignment: CDR1 MGHRA and CDR2 YSYEKL. The CDR3 consists of 17 residues. Trimming left V 0 bases short and J 2 bases short, with 14 bases between. CDR3 residues: CASSQDQRRDAGNTIYF. In nucleotides, the CDR3 is TGCGCCAGCAGCCAAGACCAACGGAGAGACGCTGGAAACACCATATATTTT.